A selection of T cell receptor beta chains follows, all from one sample in a study of cytomegalovirus exposure and HLA in healthy donors. The data were produced by immunoSEQ multiplex PCR, yet TCRdb's version contains in-frame clones alone and is incomplete. This sample has some 120,000 clones; roughly 68% occur once, and the top ten carry nearly 6%. Sequencing was performed on PBMCs. These receptors originate from a woman in her forties or fifties in good health and CMV-seropositive. Each CDR3 is given with its conserved first and last residue. Each record gives: CDR3 protein, CDR3 DNA, V gene, D gene, clone size, J gene. A D gene is named only where the DNA matches it firmly. Not every row has a clone size; where given, it reads once, few, many or a size class.

CDR3aa: CASSLVQGGLSAQHF
CDR3nt: TGTGCCAGCAGCTTAGTCCAGGGAGGTTTATCGGCCCAGCATTTT
v_gene: TRBV5-5
d_gene: NA
abundance: NA
j_gene: TRBJ1-5

CDR3aa: CASSKGTGTNQPQHF
CDR3nt: TGTGCCAGCAGTAAGGGGACAGGCACAAATCAGCCCCAGCATTTT
v_gene: TRBV27
d_gene: TRBD1
abundance: NA
j_gene: TRBJ1-5

CDR3aa: CASQLQGNYGYTF
CDR3nt: TGTGCCAGCCAGCTGCAGGGTAACTATGGCTACACCTTC
v_gene: TRBV2
d_gene: NA
abundance: NA
j_gene: TRBJ1-2

CDR3aa: CASSPPRAVGEQFF
CDR3nt: TGTGCCAGCTCACCACCGAGGGCGGTTGGAGAGCAGTTCTTC
v_gene: TRBV18
d_gene: NA
abundance: NA
j_gene: TRBJ2-1

CDR3aa: CASSDSGTGETQYF
CDR3nt: TGTGCCAGTAGTGACTCCGGGACAGGGGAGACCCAGTACTTC
v_gene: TRBV19
d_gene: TRBD1
abundance: NA
j_gene: TRBJ2-5

CDR3aa: CASRPNDRLNEKLFF
CDR3nt: TGTGCCAGTAGGCCTAATGACAGGCTAAATGAAAAACTGTTTTTT
v_gene: TRBV19
d_gene: NA
abundance: NA
j_gene: TRBJ1-4

CDR3aa: CATSRGGQQETQYF
CDR3nt: TGTGCCACCAGCAGAGGGGGACAGCAAGAGACCCAGTACTTC
v_gene: TRBV15
d_gene: TRBD1
abundance: NA
j_gene: TRBJ2-5

CDR3aa: CARASGTGGGKAFF
CDR3nt: TGTGCCAGAGCCTCCGGGACAGGGGGAGGAAAAGCTTTCTTT
v_gene: TRBV2
d_gene: TRBD1
abundance: NA
j_gene: TRBJ1-1

CDR3aa: CASSLGLRGYTF
CDR3nt: TGTGCCAGCAGCTTAGGACTACGGGGCTACACCTTC
v_gene: TRBV7-2
d_gene: NA
abundance: NA
j_gene: TRBJ1-2

CDR3aa: CASSLQGAYEKLFF
CDR3nt: TGTGCCAGCAGCCTACAGGGGGCCTATGAAAAACTGTTTTTT
v_gene: TRBV5-4
d_gene: TRBD1
abundance: once
j_gene: TRBJ1-4

CDR3aa: CATSRAQGVDTQYF
CDR3nt: TGTGCCACCAGCAGGGCCCAGGGGGTAGATACGCAGTATTTT
v_gene: TRBV15
d_gene: TRBD1
abundance: NA
j_gene: TRBJ2-3

CDR3aa: CASTVGTDTQYF
CDR3nt: TGTGCCAGCACCGTTGGCACAGATACGCAGTATTTT
v_gene: TRBV6-1
d_gene: NA
abundance: NA
j_gene: TRBJ2-3

CDR3aa: CATQGVGWGPQHF
CDR3nt: TGTGCCACCCAGGGTGTGGGTTGGGGCCCCCAGCATTTT
v_gene: TRBV25-1
d_gene: NA
abundance: NA
j_gene: TRBJ1-5

CDR3aa: CASRPTGSGHGYTF
CDR3nt: TGTGCCAGCAGGCCGACAGGGTCCGGCCATGGCTACACCTTC
v_gene: TRBV6-1
d_gene: TRBD1
abundance: few
j_gene: TRBJ1-2

CDR3aa: CATQDRSNSPLHF
CDR3nt: TGTGCCACCCAGGACAGGTCCAATTCACCCCTCCACTTT
v_gene: TRBV10-3
d_gene: TRBD1
abundance: NA
j_gene: TRBJ1-6

CDR3aa: CASGLGLAGVNEQYF
CDR3nt: TGTGCTAGTGGTTTGGGACTAGCGGGGGTCAACGAGCAGTACTTC
v_gene: TRBV12-5
d_gene: TRBD2
abundance: NA
j_gene: TRBJ2-7

CDR3aa: CASSSPLSTEAFF
CDR3nt: TGTGCCAGCAGTTCCCCTCTCAGCACTGAAGCTTTCTTT
v_gene: TRBV6-5
d_gene: NA
abundance: NA
j_gene: TRBJ1-1

CDR3aa: CASSLSADRDIYTDTQYF
CDR3nt: TGTGCCAGCAGTTTATCAGCCGACAGGGACATTTACACAGATACGCAGTATTTT
v_gene: TRBV27
d_gene: TRBD1
abundance: NA
j_gene: TRBJ2-3

CDR3aa: CASRPYRDSSYEQYF
CDR3nt: TGTGCCAGCAGGCCCTACAGGGATAGCTCCTACGAGCAGTACTTC
v_gene: TRBV6-5
d_gene: NA
abundance: few
j_gene: TRBJ2-7

CDR3aa: CASSYRGHPAEQYF
CDR3nt: TGTGCCAGCAGTTACCGGGGACACCCTGCTGAGCAGTACTTC
v_gene: TRBV6-5
d_gene: NA
abundance: NA
j_gene: TRBJ2-7

CDR3aa: CSVKTGQVHTDTQYF
CDR3nt: TGCAGCGTCAAAACAGGGCAAGTGCACACAGATACGCAGTATTTT
v_gene: TRBV29-1
d_gene: NA
abundance: few
j_gene: TRBJ2-3

CDR3aa: CASSSSGTGLIRGDTQYF
CDR3nt: TGTGCCAGCAGCTCCTCCGGGACAGGTCTCATCCGAGGAGATACGCAGTATTTT
v_gene: TRBV11-2
d_gene: TRBD1
abundance: NA
j_gene: TRBJ2-3

CDR3aa: CASRPDPGGKAYGYTF
CDR3nt: TGTGCCAGCAGGCCCGATCCCGGGGGGAAGGCTTATGGCTACACCTTC
v_gene: TRBV27
d_gene: NA
abundance: NA
j_gene: TRBJ1-2

CDR3aa: CAIRQTGENEQFF
CDR3nt: TGTGCCATCAGGCAAACAGGGGAGAATGAGCAGTTCTTC
v_gene: TRBV10-3
d_gene: TRBD1
abundance: NA
j_gene: TRBJ2-1

CDR3aa: CASSLRGGDYEQYF
CDR3nt: TGTGCCAGCAGCTTGAGGGGCGGGGACTACGAGCAGTACTTC
v_gene: TRBV11-2
d_gene: NA
abundance: few
j_gene: TRBJ2-7

CDR3aa: CASSWTGDGLEQFF
CDR3nt: TGTGCCAGCAGTTGGACAGGGGACGGGCTTGAGCAGTTCTTC
v_gene: TRBV6-5
d_gene: TRBD1
abundance: NA
j_gene: TRBJ2-1

CDR3aa: CASSPEGHQDTQYF
CDR3nt: TGTGCCAGCTCACCAGAAGGACACCAAGATACGCAGTATTTT
v_gene: TRBV18
d_gene: NA
abundance: NA
j_gene: TRBJ2-3

CDR3aa: CASSSDRTNEQYF
CDR3nt: TGTGCCAGCAGCTCCGACAGGACCAACGAGCAGTACTTC
v_gene: TRBV7-9
d_gene: NA
abundance: NA
j_gene: TRBJ2-7

CDR3aa: CASSLTSSSGAFF
CDR3nt: TGTGCCAGCAGCTTGACATCCTCTTCCGGAGCTTTCTTT
v_gene: TRBV7-2
d_gene: NA
abundance: NA
j_gene: TRBJ1-1

CDR3aa: CASSRTGDQYSGANVLTF
CDR3nt: TGTGCCAGCAGCCGAACAGGAGATCAGTACTCTGGGGCCAACGTCCTGACTTTC
v_gene: TRBV7-2
d_gene: NA
abundance: NA
j_gene: TRBJ2-6

CDR3aa: CASSLRNSGGEQYF
CDR3nt: TGTGCCAGTAGTCTCCGGAACTCCGGAGGCGAGCAGTACTTC
v_gene: TRBV19
d_gene: NA
abundance: NA
j_gene: TRBJ2-7

CDR3aa: CASSQGRFNLGAYGYTF
CDR3nt: TGTGCCAGCAGCCAAGGGCGGTTCAACCTAGGCGCCTATGGCTACACCTTC
v_gene: TRBV14
d_gene: NA
abundance: few
j_gene: TRBJ1-2

CDR3aa: CASSQDHGGRAQYF
CDR3nt: TGTGCCAGCAGCCAAGACCACGGGGGACGGGCACAGTATTTT
v_gene: TRBV4-2
d_gene: NA
abundance: NA
j_gene: TRBJ2-3

CDR3aa: CASQSGGRETQYF
CDR3nt: TGTGCCAGCCAGTCAGGGGGTCGAGAGACCCAGTACTTC
v_gene: TRBV6-1
d_gene: TRBD1
abundance: NA
j_gene: TRBJ2-5

CDR3aa: CSGLTGASEAFF
CDR3nt: TGCAGCGGGCTGACAGGGGCGAGTGAAGCTTTCTTT
v_gene: TRBV29-1
d_gene: TRBD1
abundance: NA
j_gene: TRBJ1-1

CDR3aa: CASIGQGNTEAFF
CDR3nt: TGCGCCAGCATTGGACAGGGGAACACTGAAGCTTTCTTT
v_gene: TRBV10-2
d_gene: TRBD1
abundance: few
j_gene: TRBJ1-1

CDR3aa: CASSPWTGGSNQPQHF
CDR3nt: TGTGCCAGCAGCCCATGGACAGGGGGAAGCAATCAGCCCCAGCATTTT
v_gene: TRBV7-9
d_gene: TRBD1
abundance: few
j_gene: TRBJ1-5

CDR3aa: CASSQVGREKLFF
CDR3nt: TGCGCCAGCAGCCAAGTGGGGCGGGAAAAACTGTTTTTT
v_gene: TRBV4-1
d_gene: NA
abundance: few
j_gene: TRBJ1-4

CDR3aa: CASSPGTGDNEQFF
CDR3nt: TGTGCCAGCAGCCCAGGTACAGGGGACAATGAGCAGTTCTTC
v_gene: TRBV7-7
d_gene: TRBD1
abundance: NA
j_gene: TRBJ2-1

CDR3aa: CASSFPPGMLYGYTF
CDR3nt: TGTGCCAGCAGCTTCCCGCCAGGGATGCTTTATGGCTACACCTTC
v_gene: TRBV5-6
d_gene: NA
abundance: few
j_gene: TRBJ1-2

CDR3aa: CASTETGVYYGYTF
CDR3nt: TGTGCCAGTACTGAGACAGGGGTTTACTATGGCTACACCTTC
v_gene: TRBV19
d_gene: TRBD1
abundance: few
j_gene: TRBJ1-2

CDR3aa: CASSYILGEQYF
CDR3nt: TGTGCCAGCAGCTACATCCTAGGTGAGCAGTACTTC
v_gene: TRBV7-9
d_gene: NA
abundance: once
j_gene: TRBJ2-7

CDR3aa: CASSSTGTGREKLFF
CDR3nt: TGTGCCAGCAGTTCTACCGGGACAGGGAGGGAGAAACTGTTTTTT
v_gene: TRBV6-6
d_gene: TRBD1
abundance: NA
j_gene: TRBJ1-4

CDR3aa: CASSPRLASDTQYF
CDR3nt: TGTGCCAGCAGCCCGCGACTAGCGTCAGATACGCAGTATTTT
v_gene: TRBV9
d_gene: TRBD2
abundance: NA
j_gene: TRBJ2-3

CDR3aa: CASGEGGYRNEKLFF
CDR3nt: TGTGCTAGTGGGGAGGGTGGGTACCGTAATGAAAAACTGTTTTTT
v_gene: TRBV12-5
d_gene: NA
abundance: NA
j_gene: TRBJ1-4

CDR3aa: CAIKGRGDEQFF
CDR3nt: TGTGCCATCAAAGGAAGGGGCGATGAGCAGTTCTTC
v_gene: TRBV10-3
d_gene: NA
abundance: NA
j_gene: TRBJ2-1

CDR3aa: CASRATGLYTEAFF
CDR3nt: TGTGCCAGCAGGGCGACAGGGCTTTACACTGAAGCTTTCTTT
v_gene: TRBV6-5
d_gene: TRBD1
abundance: few
j_gene: TRBJ1-1

CDR3aa: CASSYSSPRSNQPQHF
CDR3nt: TGTGCCAGCAGTTACTCGAGTCCCCGCAGCAATCAGCCCCAGCATTTT
v_gene: TRBV6-5
d_gene: NA
abundance: few
j_gene: TRBJ1-5

CDR3aa: CASSFRAGLSGNTIYF
CDR3nt: TGTGCCAGCAGCTTTCGGGCAGGGTTATCTGGAAACACCATATATTTT
v_gene: TRBV7-9
d_gene: NA
abundance: few
j_gene: TRBJ1-3

CDR3aa: CASSRPRTGPNTEAFF
CDR3nt: TGTGCCAGCAGCCGCCCTCGGACAGGGCCGAACACTGAAGCTTTCTTT
v_gene: TRBV6-6
d_gene: TRBD1
abundance: NA
j_gene: TRBJ1-1

CDR3aa: CASSILAGRYYGYTF
CDR3nt: TGTGCCAGTAGTATACTCGCCGGGAGGTACTATGGCTACACCTTC
v_gene: TRBV19
d_gene: NA
abundance: once
j_gene: TRBJ1-2

CDR3aa: CASSVSSGGAKDTQYF
CDR3nt: TGTGCCAGCAGCGTGTCTAGCGGGGGGGCCAAAGATACGCAGTATTTT
v_gene: TRBV7-2
d_gene: TRBD2
abundance: NA
j_gene: TRBJ2-3

CDR3aa: CASSPRAGTDTQYF
CDR3nt: TGTGCTAGCAGCCCCAGAGCGGGCACAGATACGCAGTATTTT
v_gene: TRBV7-7
d_gene: NA
abundance: NA
j_gene: TRBJ2-3

CDR3aa: CAIARGYQETQYF
CDR3nt: TGTGCCATCGCGCGGGGCTACCAAGAGACCCAGTACTTC
v_gene: TRBV10-3
d_gene: NA
abundance: few
j_gene: TRBJ2-5

CDR3aa: CASSREFGQGDTIYF
CDR3nt: TGTGCCAGCAGCCGGGAGTTTGGACAGGGAGACACCATATATTTT
v_gene: TRBV5-6
d_gene: TRBD1
abundance: once
j_gene: TRBJ1-3

CDR3aa: CAISESKGGPALYGYTF
CDR3nt: TGTGCCATCAGTGAGTCGAAAGGGGGCCCCGCGTTATATGGCTACACCTTC
v_gene: TRBV10-3
d_gene: TRBD1
abundance: once
j_gene: TRBJ1-2

CDR3aa: CASSRPAGGETQYF
CDR3nt: TGTGCCAGTAGCCGCCCGGCGGGGGGGGAGACCCAGTACTTC
v_gene: TRBV19
d_gene: TRBD2
abundance: NA
j_gene: TRBJ2-5

CDR3aa: CASSWIGWPLNTEAFF
CDR3nt: TGTGCCAGCAGTTGGATCGGGTGGCCCTTGAACACTGAAGCTTTCTTT
v_gene: TRBV6-6
d_gene: NA
abundance: few
j_gene: TRBJ1-1